This T cell receptor (beta chain) was found in a study of blood T cell repertoires in COVID-19. J lost 7 bases, V lost 6 bases, and 14 bases had no gene match. Germline CDR1 LNHNV, CDR2 YYDKDF (reference sequence). The CDR3 is 17 amino acids. Profiling relied on immunoSEQ multiplex PCR, and the TCRdb table lists in-frame clones only, not all of them. The data contain fewer than 300,000 clones, under 90% of them seen just once; the ten biggest clones take up less than 4%. The chain carries TRBV15 and TRBJ2-1, with TRBD2 matching 11 bases. The sequence was obtained from a woman between 18 and 29 years old with acute or convalescent COVID-19. Sequences were obtained from peripheral blood. The CDR3 DNA follows: TGTGCCACCAGTCGTGCCTTAGCGGGAGGGTCCAAGAATGAGCAGTTCTTC. It translates to CATSRALAGGSKNEQFF.